This TCR delta chain was retrieved from a study of gamma-delta chains in newborns, infants, children. Study-level background: Microbial exposure reportedly drives polyclonal innate γδ T cell expansion after birth.

The CDR3 runs to 19 residues. The trim removed 5 bases at V and 3 bases at J, leaving 16 bases unmatched. CDR1 is TSWWSYY, CDR2 QGS, per germline. This clone is labeled as large (0.1 to 1%). TCRdb re-processed the reads via CATT. The repertoire consists of roughly 1,600 delta-chain clones, with 7% to 8.5% occurring once and the leading ten covering about a sixth. The sample taken for sequencing was blood. The chain uses TRDV1 and TRDJ1; TRDD3 matches at 12 bases. This receptor was obtained from a child who was a newborn, infant or young child, either healthy, febrile or measles-vaccinated (not recorded which). In DNA, the CDR3 is TGTGCTCTTGGGAGAACCGAGGTGACTACTGGGGGATACTCCGATAAACTCATCTTT. The encoded protein is CALGRTEVTTGGYSDKLIF.